The next 25 T cell receptor beta chains were all read from a single sample in a study of T cells in Graves' hyperthyroidism and ophthalmopathy. The CDR3 regions of TCR beta were amplified from RNA transcripts. RT-PCR in the first round (using the HTBI primer set) targeted the TCR CDR3. In TCRdb, the multiplex PCR reads were re-called with MiXCR into one record per CDR3 protein. The table lists approximately 620,000 distinct CDR3 sequences, more than 15% of them singletons. Material for sequencing was blood. The receptor source for this set is a woman aged 40 to 50 with Graves' ophthalmopathy.

The count of this clonotype is one. The rearrangement uses TRBV29-1 and TRBJ2-1, with TRBD2 matching 10 bases. V lost 4 bases, J lost 3 bases, and 3 bases stayed unmatched. CDR3 length equals 14 residues. Germline CDR1 is SQVTM and CDR2 is ANQGSEA. As DNA, the CDR3 is TGCAGCGTTGGCGAGCGGGGGGGCTACAATGAGCAGTTCTTC. It specifies CSVGERGGYNEQFF.

This clonotype occurred many times. The genes are TRBV28 and TRBJ1-5; D may be TRBD1 (5 bases). This CDR3 contains 13 residues. CDR1 MDHEN and CDR2 SYDVKM come from the germline V gene. V lost 7 bases to trimming and J lost 7 bases, with 14 bases between them. CDR3 sequence: CASTLFQGQPQHF. In nucleotides, the CDR3 is TGTGCCAGCACACTATTCCAGGGACAGCCCCAGCATTTT.

A note on this clonotype: This could be a read error, since a much larger clone is one nucleotide away. The CDR3 region is CANSLEGVLHEQYF. The CDR3 coding sequence is TGCGCCAACAGCTTGGAGGGGGTCTTACACGAGCAGTACTTC. This chain links TRBV5-1 with TRBJ2-7; D might be TRBD1 or TRBD2, each matching 6 bases. Looked up from germline, CDR1 is SGHRS and CDR2 is YFSETQ. The CDR3 is 14 amino acids. The full variable domain, rest sourced from reference TRBV5-1 and TRBJ2-7, is KAGVTQTPRYLIKTRGQQVTLSCSPISGHRSVSWYQQTPGQGLQFLFEYFSETQRNKGNFPGRFSGRQFSNSRSEMNVSTLELGDSALYLCANSLEGVLHEQYFGPGTRLTVT.

In its sample, this clonotype was seen a few times. This chain joins TRBV5-6 and TRBJ1-1; D is undetermined. V was trimmed by 4 bases and J by 0 bases, leaving 10 bases between them. CDR1 is SGHDT, CDR2 YYEEEE, per germline. CDR3 length: 14 residues. The CDR3 nucleotides read TGTGCCAGCAGCAGGGCCGGAATGAACACTGAAGCTTTCTTT. It encodes CASSRAGMNTEAFF.

In its sample, this clonotype was seen a few times. The rearrangement joins TRBV7-8 to TRBJ1-5, with D possibly matching TRBD1 (5 bases). The CDR3 contains 17 residues. From germline, CDR1 is SGHVS and CDR2 FQNEAQ. Trimming shortened V by 7 bases and J by 1 base, and 20 bases separated the two germline ends. The CDR3: CASTEKGQGRSNQPQHF. The CDR3 region has the DNA TGTGCCAGCACCGAAAAGGGGCAGGGAAGAAGCAATCAGCCCCAGCATTTT.

The chain combines TRBV19 with TRBJ1-2; D may be TRBD1 (5 bases). V lost 7 bases, J lost 7 bases, and 13 bases lay in between. The CDR3 is 12 residues long. Germline lookup yields CDR1 LNHDA and CDR2 SQIVND (reference sequence). DNA of the CDR3: TGTGCCAGTATGCAGGGCGGGTTTGGCTACACCTTC. It specifies CASMQGGFGYTF.

This clonotype appeared many times. J is TRBJ2-5 and V is TRBV28; D is perhaps TRBD1 (6 bases). The CDR3 contains 11 residues. The ends were cut back, 10 bases at V and 5 bases at J, with 11 bases in the middle. Per germline, CDR1 MDHEN and CDR2 SYDVKM. CDR3 loop: CATQGWETQYF. CDR3 nucleotide sequence: TGTGCCACTCAGGGGTGGGAGACCCAGTACTTC.

The gene calls are TRBV6-5 and TRBJ2-2, with D maybe TRBD2 (6 bases). V was shortened by 2 bases and J by 4 bases, with 14 bases between the two germline ends. Germline V lookup: CDR1 MNHEY, CDR2 SVGAGI. The CDR3 covers 16 residues. CDR3 DNA: TGTGCCAGCAGTTACCCCGCGGGACTCGTCACCGGGGAGCTGTTTTTT. Its translation: CASSYPAGLVTGELFF.

This clonotype occurred many times. The rearrangement uses TRBV20-1 and TRBJ2-7; the match to TRBD1 covers 9 bases. Germline V gives CDR1 DFQATT, CDR2 SNEGSKA (reference sequence). This CDR3 has 12 residues. Trimming removed 7 bases from V and 5 bases from J; junction bases left unmatched: 6. The CDR3 sequence is CSVGQGRHEQYF. The CDR3 bases are TGCAGTGTGGGACAGGGCCGCCACGAGCAGTACTTC.

The chain has TRBV14 and TRBJ1-5; the D is unclear. From germline, CDR1 is SGHDN and CDR2 FVKESK. The V end was cut by 1 base, the J end by 9 bases, with 16 bases between. CDR3 length: 15 residues. CDR3 sequence reads: CASSQAGLFGVPQHF. The CDR3 nucleotides read TGTGCCAGCAGCCAAGCAGGTCTATTTGGGGTGCCCCAGCATTTT.

The chain uses TRBV20-1 and TRBJ2-2; 7 nucleotides match TRBD2. This CDR3 has 14 amino acids. V was pared by 2 bases and J by 6 bases, with 6 bases of the junction left unmatched. Germline assignment: CDR1 DFQATT and CDR2 SNEGSKA (reference sequence). CDR3 in amino acids: CSARWREYPGELFF. In DNA, the CDR3 is TGCAGTGCTAGATGGCGGGAGTATCCCGGGGAGCTGTTTTTT.

The V gene is TRBV28, the J gene TRBJ1-2; 10 bases are shared with TRBD1. The CDR3 is 18 residues long. With 5 bases clipped from V and 5 bases from J, the junction kept 17 bases outside the gene matches. CDR1 is MDHEN and CDR2 is SYDVKM in the germline V gene. In DNA, the CDR3 is TGTGCCAGCAGTCCTAGGGGACAGGGGCCCGCAGGATGGTATGGCTACACCTTC. Protein: CASSPRGQGPAGWYGYTF.

This clonotype was detected many times. The rearrangement uses TRBV7-9 and TRBJ2-6, with 8 bases that match TRBD1. The V and J ends lost 5 bases and 2 bases, in that order; junction bases with no gene match: 5. Per the germline V gene, CDR1 is SEHNR and CDR2 is FQNEAQ (reference sequence). The CDR3 sequence is 16 residues long. CDR3 coding DNA: TGTGCCAGCAGCCGGACAGGGCCCACTGGGGCCAACGTCCTGACTTTC. Encoded protein: CASSRTGPTGANVLTF.

In its sample, this clonotype was seen a few times. J is TRBJ2-7 and V is TRBV2, with unresolved D. CDR1 and CDR2 from the germline V gene are SNHLY and FYNNEI. V shed 6 bases and J shed 7 bases, with 13 bases lying between them. This CDR3 region has 12 residues. The CDR3, as DNA: TGTGCCAGCAGGCCTCAGACGAGGGAGCAGTACTTC. Amino acids: CASRPQTREQYF. The whole variable domain, filled in from reference TRBV2 and TRBJ2-7, reads EPEVTQTPSHQVTQMGQEVILRCVPISNHLYFYWYRQILGQKVEFLVSFYNNEISEKSEIFDDQFSVERPDGSNFTLKIRSTKLEDSAMYFCASRPQTREQYFGPGTRLTVT.

This clonotype appeared once. With a much larger clone just one base away, this may be a read error. The CDR3 loop is CASSQMTSGAYNEQYF. The CDR3 bases are TGTGCCAGCAGCCAGATGACTAGCGGGGCCTACAATGAGCAGTACTTC. The V call is TRBV3-1, the J call TRBJ2-1, with 11 bases fitting TRBD2. The end of the DNA is better explained by TRBJ2-7, so the J call may be wrong. Germline CDR1 reads LGHDT; CDR2 reads YNNKEL (reference sequence). The CDR3 is 16 amino acids.

The V call is TRBV19, the J call TRBJ1-4; D is ambiguous. CDR3 length: 15 amino acids. The germline gives CDR1 LNHDA, CDR2 SQIVND (reference sequence). Trimming took off 1 base at V and 7 bases at J, with 13 bases between the two ends. In DNA form, the CDR3 reads TGTGCCAGTAGTATAGCCGGCGGTTTCGGTGAAAAACTGTTTTTT. It encodes CASSIAGGFGEKLFF.

This clonotype was seen repeatedly, ten times or more. The V gene is TRBV28, the J gene TRBJ2-3; the D is unclear. The CDR3 runs 14 residues. Germline V gives CDR1 MDHEN, CDR2 SYDVKM. With 4 bases removed from V and 6 bases from J, the gap between germline ends came to 14 bases. This chain's CDR3 is CASSYGGVSDTQYF. For the CDR3, the DNA is TGTGCCAGCAGTTACGGTGGTGTAAGCGATACGCAGTATTTT.

There are many counts of this clonotype. J is TRBJ2-3 and V is TRBV2; D is unresolved. This CDR3 spans 14 amino acids. V was trimmed by 3 bases and J by 6 bases, leaving 13 bases between them. Germline CDR1 and CDR2: SNHLY and FYNNEI. CDR3: CASSDPVVQDTQYF. CDR3 nucleotide sequence: TGTGCCAGCAGTGACCCGGTGGTACAGGATACGCAGTATTTT.

This clonotype was counted between two and nine times. This sequence joins TRBV2 and TRBJ2-5, with a tentative D call TRBD2 (6 bases). The CDR3 sequence is 15 residues long. Germline loops: CDR1 SNHLY, CDR2 FYNNEI. DNA of the CDR3: TGTGCAACCGGAAGGGAGGCTAGCGAGCAAGAGACCCAGTACTTC. Protein product: CATGREASEQETQYF.

This clonotype appeared many times. The rearrangement uses TRBV2 and TRBJ1-4; 10 bases align to TRBD1. The CDR3 runs to 14 residues. J lost 8 bases, V lost 3 bases, and 3 bases had no gene match. CDR1 and CDR2 from the germline V gene are SNHLY and FYNNEI. This CDR3 is CASSEGQGTEKLFF. CDR3 sequence (DNA): TGTGCCAGCAGTGAGGGACAGGGGACCGAAAAACTGTTTTTT.

V is TRBV19 and J is TRBJ1-5; D is perhaps TRBD1 (5 bases). The CDR3 spans 12 residues. Germline values: CDR1 LNHDA, CDR2 SQIVND (reference sequence). V shed 10 bases and J shed 4 bases, with 11 bases lying between them. CDR3: CATSGYNQPQHF. The CDR3 DNA sequence: TGTGCCACGTCAGGGTATAATCAGCCCCAGCATTTT.

This clonotype has ten or more counts. This rearrangement joins TRBV30 to TRBJ2-1; D is possibly TRBD1 (5 bases). The CDR3 extends over 14 amino acids. CDR1 is GTSNPN and CDR2 is SVGIG in the germline V gene (reference sequence). The ends were cut back, 0 bases at V and 2 bases at J, with 8 bases in the middle. The CDR3, as DNA: TGTGCCTGGAGTGTACAGGAAGCCTACAATGAGCAGTTCTTC. This encodes CAWSVQEAYNEQFF.

The chain employs TRBV6-1 and TRBJ2-1; D gene ambiguous. Germline V lookup: CDR1 MNHNS, CDR2 SASEGT. Trimming left V 3 bases short and J 6 bases short, with 18 bases between. There are 16 residues in the CDR3. DNA of the CDR3: TGTGCCAGCAGTGAGTCTCTGTTTCTAAATCTCAATGAGCAGTTCTTC. It yields the protein CASSESLFLNLNEQFF.

This clonotype came up a few times. V and J are TRBV7-9 and TRBJ1-1; a possible D gene is TRBD1 (5 bases). This CDR3 contains 14 residues. V gave up 3 bases and J gave up 4 bases, with 12 bases separating them. Germline V gene lookup returns CDR1 SEHNR and CDR2 FQNEAQ (reference sequence). DNA for the CDR3: TGTGCCAGCAGCTTTCGGGGGACCGCCACTGAAGCTTTCTTT. It translates to CASSFRGTATEAFF.

This clonotype was counted a few times. The V gene is TRBV5-1, the J gene TRBJ2-1, with D perhaps assigned TRBD1 or TRBD2 (5 bases each). The CDR3 covers 14 residues. Looked up from germline, CDR1 is SGHRS and CDR2 is YFSETQ. Between the trimmed V and J ends, which lost 6 bases and 2 bases, there was a span of 12 bases. CDR3 loop: CASKWDHTYNEQFF. CDR3 nucleotides: TGCGCCAGCAAGTGGGACCACACCTACAATGAGCAGTTCTTC. The full variable domain, rest sourced from reference TRBV5-1 and TRBJ2-1, is KAGVTQTPRYLIKTRGQQVTLSCSPISGHRSVSWYQQTPGQGLQFLFEYFSETQRNKGNFPGRFSGRQFSNSRSEMNVSTLELGDSALYLCASKWDHTYNEQFFGPGTRLTVL.